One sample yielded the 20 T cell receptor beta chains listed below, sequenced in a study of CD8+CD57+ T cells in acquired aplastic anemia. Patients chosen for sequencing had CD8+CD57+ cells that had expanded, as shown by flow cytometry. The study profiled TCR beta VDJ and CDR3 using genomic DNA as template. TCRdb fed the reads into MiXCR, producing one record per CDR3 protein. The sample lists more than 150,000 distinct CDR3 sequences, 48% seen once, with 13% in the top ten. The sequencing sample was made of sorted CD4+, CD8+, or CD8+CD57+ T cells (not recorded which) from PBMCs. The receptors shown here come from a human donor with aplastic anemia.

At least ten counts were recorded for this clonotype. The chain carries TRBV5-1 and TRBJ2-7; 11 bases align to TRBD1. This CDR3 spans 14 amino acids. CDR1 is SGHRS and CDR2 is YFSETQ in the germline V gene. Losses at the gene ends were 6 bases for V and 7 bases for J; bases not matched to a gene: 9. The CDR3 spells CASTSGTGGEEQYF. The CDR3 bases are TGCGCCAGCACCTCCGGGACAGGGGGGGAGGAGCAGTACTTC.

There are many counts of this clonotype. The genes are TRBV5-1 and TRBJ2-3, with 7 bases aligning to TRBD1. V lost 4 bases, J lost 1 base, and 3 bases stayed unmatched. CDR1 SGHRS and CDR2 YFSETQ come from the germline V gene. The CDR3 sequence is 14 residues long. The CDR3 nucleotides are TGCGCCAGCAGCCCCGGACAGGGCACAGATACGCAGTATTTT. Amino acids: CASSPGQGTDTQYF.

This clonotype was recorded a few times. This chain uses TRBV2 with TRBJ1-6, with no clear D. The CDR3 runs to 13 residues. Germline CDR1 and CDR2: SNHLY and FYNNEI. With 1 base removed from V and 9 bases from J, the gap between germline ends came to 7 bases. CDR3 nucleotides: TGTGCCAGCAGTGAAGAAGACGTTTCACCCCTCCACTTT. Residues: CASSEEDVSPLHF.

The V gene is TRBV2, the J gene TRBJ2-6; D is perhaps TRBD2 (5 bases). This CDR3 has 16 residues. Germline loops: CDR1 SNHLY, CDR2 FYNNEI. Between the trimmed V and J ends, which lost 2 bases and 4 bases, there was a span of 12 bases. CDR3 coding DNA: TGTGCCAGCAGTGAAATTTCCGGGGTCGGGGCCAACGTCCTGACTTTC. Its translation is CASSEISGVGANVLTF.

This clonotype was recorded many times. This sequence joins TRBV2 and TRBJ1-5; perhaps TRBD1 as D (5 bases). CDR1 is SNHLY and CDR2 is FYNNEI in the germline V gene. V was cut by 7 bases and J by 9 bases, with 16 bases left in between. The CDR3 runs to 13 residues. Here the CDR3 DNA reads TGTGCCAGCACCGAGGGGCGGACCGGGCCCCAGCATTTT. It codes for CASTEGRTGPQHF.

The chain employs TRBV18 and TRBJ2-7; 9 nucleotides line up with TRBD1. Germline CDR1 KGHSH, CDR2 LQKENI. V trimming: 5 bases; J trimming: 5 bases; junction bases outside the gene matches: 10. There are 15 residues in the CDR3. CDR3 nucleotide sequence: TGTGCCAGCTCAACCACGGGACAGGGTAACAACGAGCAGTACTTC. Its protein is CASSTTGQGNNEQYF.

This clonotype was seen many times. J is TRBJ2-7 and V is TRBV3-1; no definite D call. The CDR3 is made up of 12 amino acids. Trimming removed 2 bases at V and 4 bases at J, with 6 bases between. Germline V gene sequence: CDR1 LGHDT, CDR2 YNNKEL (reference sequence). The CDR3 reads CASSQSKYEQYF. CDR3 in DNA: TGTGCCAGCAGCCAATCAAAATACGAGCAGTACTTC.

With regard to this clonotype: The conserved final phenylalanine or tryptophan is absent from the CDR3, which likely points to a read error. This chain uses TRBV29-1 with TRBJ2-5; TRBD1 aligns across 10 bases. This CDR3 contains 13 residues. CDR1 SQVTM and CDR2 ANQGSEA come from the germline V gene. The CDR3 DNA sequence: TGCAGTACAAGGGACAGGGGACTGAAGACCCAGTACCTC. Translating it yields CSTRDRGLKTQYL.

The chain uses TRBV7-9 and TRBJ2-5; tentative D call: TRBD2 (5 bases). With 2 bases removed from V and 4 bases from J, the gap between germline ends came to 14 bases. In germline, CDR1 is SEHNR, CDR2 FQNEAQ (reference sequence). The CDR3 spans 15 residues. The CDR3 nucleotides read TGTGCCAGCAGCTTAAGCGTGAGCGGTGGAGAGACCCAGTACTTC. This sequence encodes CASSLSVSGGETQYF.

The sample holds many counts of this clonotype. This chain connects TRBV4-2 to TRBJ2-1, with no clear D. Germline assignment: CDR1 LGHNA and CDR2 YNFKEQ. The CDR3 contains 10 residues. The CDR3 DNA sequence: TGTGCTGCCGGGTGGGATGAGCAGTTCTTC. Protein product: CAAGWDEQFF.

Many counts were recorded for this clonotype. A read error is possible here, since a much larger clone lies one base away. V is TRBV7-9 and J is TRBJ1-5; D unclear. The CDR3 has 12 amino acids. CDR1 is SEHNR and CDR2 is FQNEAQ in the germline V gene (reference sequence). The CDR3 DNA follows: TGTGTCAGCAGCTTAACGGGTCAGCCCCAGCATTTT. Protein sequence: CVSSLTGQPQHF.

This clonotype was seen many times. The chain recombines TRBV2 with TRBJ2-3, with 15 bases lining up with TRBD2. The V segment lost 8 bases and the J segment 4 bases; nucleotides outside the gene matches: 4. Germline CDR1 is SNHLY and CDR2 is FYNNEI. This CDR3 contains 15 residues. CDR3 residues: CASAGLAGGPDTQYF. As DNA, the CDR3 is TGTGCCAGCGCCGGACTAGCGGGGGGGCCAGATACGCAGTATTTT.

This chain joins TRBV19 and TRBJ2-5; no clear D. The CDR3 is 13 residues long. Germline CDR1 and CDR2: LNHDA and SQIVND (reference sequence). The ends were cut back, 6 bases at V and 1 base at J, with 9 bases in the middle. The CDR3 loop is CASRDSGQETQYF. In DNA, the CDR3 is TGTGCCAGTAGAGACTCTGGCCAAGAGACCCAGTACTTC.

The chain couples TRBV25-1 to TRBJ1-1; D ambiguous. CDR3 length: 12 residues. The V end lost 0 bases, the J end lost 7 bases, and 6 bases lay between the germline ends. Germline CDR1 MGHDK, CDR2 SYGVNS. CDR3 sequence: CASSEYRGEAFF. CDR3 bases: TGTGCCAGCAGTGAATATCGGGGTGAAGCTTTCTTT.

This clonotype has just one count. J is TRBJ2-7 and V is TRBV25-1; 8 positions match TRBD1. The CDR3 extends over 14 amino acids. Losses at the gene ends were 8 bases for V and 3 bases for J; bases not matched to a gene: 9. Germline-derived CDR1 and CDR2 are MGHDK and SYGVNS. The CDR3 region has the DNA TGTGCCAGCTCACCAGGGGGCGGGGTCTACGAGCAGTACTTC. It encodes CASSPGGGVYEQYF.

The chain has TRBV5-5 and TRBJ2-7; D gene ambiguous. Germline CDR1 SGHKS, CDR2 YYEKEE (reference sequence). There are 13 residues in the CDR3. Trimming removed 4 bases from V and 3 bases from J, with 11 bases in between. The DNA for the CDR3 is TGTGCCAGCAGCCCGGGCAAGGGCTACGAGCAGTACTTC. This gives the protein CASSPGKGYEQYF.

The CDR3: CASSSGTSVINEQFF. The CDR3, as DNA: TGTGCCAGCAGCTCCGGGACTAGCGTTATCAATGAGCAGTTCTTC. This chain uses TRBV7-3 with TRBJ2-1; 10 positions match TRBD2. The CDR3 has 15 amino acids. Losses at the gene ends were 4 bases for V and 6 bases for J; bases not matched to a gene: 6. Germline lookup yields CDR1 SGHTA and CDR2 FQGTGA.

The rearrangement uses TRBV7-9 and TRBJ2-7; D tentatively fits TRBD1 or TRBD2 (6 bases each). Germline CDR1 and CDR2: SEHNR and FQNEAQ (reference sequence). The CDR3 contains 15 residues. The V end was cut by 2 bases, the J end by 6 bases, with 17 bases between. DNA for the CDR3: TGTGCCAGCAGCTTATCTGGGACGGGGGCAAGCGAGCAGTACTTC. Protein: CASSLSGTGASEQYF.

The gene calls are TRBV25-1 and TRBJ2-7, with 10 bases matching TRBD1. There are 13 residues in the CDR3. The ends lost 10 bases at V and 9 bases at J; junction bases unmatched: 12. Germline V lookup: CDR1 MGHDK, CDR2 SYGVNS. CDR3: CATRQGAVDGQYF. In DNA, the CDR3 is TGTGCCACGAGACAGGGGGCTGTCGACGGGCAGTACTTC.

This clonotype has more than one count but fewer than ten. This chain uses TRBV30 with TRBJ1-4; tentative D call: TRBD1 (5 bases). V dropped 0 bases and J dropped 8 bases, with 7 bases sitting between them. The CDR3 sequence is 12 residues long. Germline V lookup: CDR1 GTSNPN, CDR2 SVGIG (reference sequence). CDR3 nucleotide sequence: TGTGCCTGGAGTGTACAGGAGGAAAAACTGTTTTTT. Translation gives CAWSVQEEKLFF.